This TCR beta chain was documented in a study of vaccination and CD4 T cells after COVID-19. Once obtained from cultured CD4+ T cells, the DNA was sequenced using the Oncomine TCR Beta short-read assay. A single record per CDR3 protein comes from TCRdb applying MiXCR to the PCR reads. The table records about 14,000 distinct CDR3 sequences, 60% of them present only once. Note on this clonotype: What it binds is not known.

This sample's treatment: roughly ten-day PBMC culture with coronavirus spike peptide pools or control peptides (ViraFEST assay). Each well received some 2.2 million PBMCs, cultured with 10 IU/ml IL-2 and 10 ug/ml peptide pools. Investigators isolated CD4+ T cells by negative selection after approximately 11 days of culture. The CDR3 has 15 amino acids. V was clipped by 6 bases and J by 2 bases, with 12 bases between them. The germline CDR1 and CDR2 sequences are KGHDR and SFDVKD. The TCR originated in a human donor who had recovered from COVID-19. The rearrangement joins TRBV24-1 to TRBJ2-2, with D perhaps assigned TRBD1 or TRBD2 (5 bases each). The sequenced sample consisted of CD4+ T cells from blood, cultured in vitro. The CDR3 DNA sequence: TGTGCCACCAGTAGAACCGGGACCAACACCGGGGAGCTGTTTTTT. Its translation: CATSRTGTNTGELFF.